Listed below are T cell receptor beta chains from one sample, sequenced in a study of blood T cell repertoires in COVID-19. Measured with immunoSEQ multiplex PCR; TCRdb has only the in-frame clones, and not every one. The data show about 130,000 clones, about four fifths seen once. The sample was PBMCs or T cells enriched from blood (not recorded which). These TCRs come from a man aged 50 or older who had recovered from COVID-19. The CDR3 runs from the conserved cysteine through the conserved F or W. A D gene is named only where the DNA matches it firmly. Expanded clones get a size class; other rows say once, few or many, or leave the size out.

D	V	size	length	J	CDR3	DNA
TRBD1	TRBV27	NA	14	TRBJ1-5	CASRRKGADQPQHF	TGTGCCAGCAGGAGAAAGGGGGCGGATCAGCCCCAGCATTTT
TRBD2	TRBV5-8	NA	15	TRBJ2-3	CASSLMASGPDTQYF	TGTGCCAGCAGCTTGATGGCTAGCGGTCCAGATACGCAGTATTTT
NA	TRBV18	NA	15	TRBJ1-1	CASSPTQDLNTEAFF	TGTGCCAGCTCACCAACCCAGGATCTGAACACTGAAGCTTTCTTT
NA	TRBV30	NA	13	TRBJ1-1	CAWSQQRDTEAFF	TGTGCCTGGAGTCAACAACGTGACACTGAAGCTTTCTTT
TRBD1	TRBV7-7	NA	16	TRBJ2-2	CASSRLGQSNTGELFF	TGTGCTAGCAGCCGACTGGGACAGTCGAACACCGGGGAGCTGTTTTTT
NA	TRBV6-2/TRBV6-3	few	13	TRBJ2-7	CASSYVWPYEQYF	TGTGCCAGCAGTTACGTGTGGCCCTACGAGCAGTACTTC
NA	TRBV20-1	NA	13	TRBJ1-1	CSASSTVNTEAFF	TGCAGTGCTAGTTCGACAGTGAACACTGAAGCTTTCTTT
TRBD2	TRBV11-3	NA	12	TRBJ2-1	CASGGGDNEQFF	TGTGCCAGCGGGGGAGGGGACAATGAGCAGTTCTTC
NA	TRBV2	NA	16	TRBJ1-4	CASQRADGGSGEKLFF	TGTGCCAGCCAAAGAGCGGATGGTGGGTCGGGAGAAAAACTGTTTTTT
TRBD2	TRBV7-2	NA	16	TRBJ2-7	CASSPRAVAGSYEQYF	TGTGCCAGCAGTCCTAGAGCCGTAGCGGGCTCCTACGAGCAGTACTTC
NA	TRBV3-1/TRBV3-2	NA	16	TRBJ2-3	CASSQVFTGVTDTQYF	TGTGCCAGCAGCCAAGTCTTTACGGGGGTCACAGATACGCAGTATTTT
TRBD1	TRBV5-1	NA	14	TRBJ1-1	CASRTRGLNTEAFF	TGCGCCAGCAGAACCAGGGGGTTGAACACTGAAGCTTTCTTT
NA	TRBV2	NA	14	TRBJ1-3	CASSVNREWGTIYF	TGTGCCAGCAGTGTAAACAGGGAGTGGGGCACCATATATTTT
NA	TRBV5-5	few	18	TRBJ1-4	CASSLATVRPFSNEKLFF	TGTGCCAGCAGCTTGGCTACGGTGCGGCCCTTCTCTAATGAAAAACTGTTTTTT
TRBD2	TRBV27	NA	16	TRBJ2-3	CASSLLAGGGTDTQYF	TGTGCCAGCAGTCTACTAGCGGGGGGAGGCACAGATACGCAGTATTTT
NA	TRBV28	NA	13	TRBJ1-1	CASSLQSPEQAFF	TGTGCCAGCAGTTTGCAGTCCCCAGAACAAGCTTTCTTT
NA	TRBV14	NA	15	TRBJ1-1	CASSQDRYTGREAFF	TGTGCCAGCAGCCAAGACCGATACACAGGACGTGAAGCTTTCTTT
NA	TRBV14	NA	16	TRBJ1-1	CASSLISGQGHTEAFF	TGTGCCAGCAGCCTCATTAGCGGTCAGGGACACACTGAAGCTTTCTTT
TRBD1	TRBV10-3	NA	14	TRBJ1-5	CAIQGEHGNQPQHF	TGTGCCATTCAGGGGGAACATGGCAATCAGCCCCAGCATTTT
NA	TRBV29-1	many	12	TRBJ1-3	CSVAGSGNTIYF	TGCAGCGTGGCAGGGTCTGGAAACACCATATATTTT
TRBD2	TRBV9	NA	17	TRBJ2-3	CASSPRLAGGRADTQYF	TGTGCCAGCAGCCCGAGACTAGCGGGGGGGCGGGCAGATACGCAGTATTTT
NA	TRBV5-1	NA	16	TRBJ1-4	CASSSRTLQTNEKLFF	TGCGCCAGCAGCTCCAGGACTCTACAAACTAATGAAAAACTGTTTTTT
NA	TRBV7-2	NA	15	TRBJ2-5	CASSLTSGSQETQYF	TGTGCCAGCAGCTTAACCAGCGGCTCTCAAGAGACCCAGTACTTC
TRBD1	TRBV27	once	14	TRBJ1-6	CASRKTGVNSPLHF	TGTGCCAGCAGAAAGACAGGGGTGAATTCACCCCTCCACTTT
TRBD2	TRBV19	NA	15	TRBJ2-7	CASRDPSGGSYEQYF	TGTGCCAGTAGGGACCCTAGCGGGGGTTCCTACGAGCAGTACTTC
NA	TRBV27	NA	13	TRBJ2-5	CASSFHGQETQYF	TGTGCCAGCAGTTTTCACGGCCAAGAGACCCAGTACTTC
NA	TRBV4-1	NA	15	TRBJ2-5	CASSQIGHLQETQYF	TGCGCCAGCAGCCAGATCGGACACCTACAAGAGACCCAGTACTTC
TRBD1	TRBV19	many	16	TRBJ2-2	CASMPTGWANTGELFF	TGTGCCAGTATGCCGACAGGGTGGGCCAACACCGGGGAGCTGTTTTTT
NA	TRBV11-3	NA	13	TRBJ1-1	CASSLTSNTEAFF	TGTGCCAGCAGCCTTACATCAAACACTGAAGCTTTCTTT